These 32 T cell receptor beta chains came from one sample sequenced in a study of OX40 agonist ivuxolimab in advanced cancers. Sequencing was performed with immunoSEQ multiplex PCR; in TCRdb, only in-frame clones are kept and a portion is missing. The sample includes fewer than 75,000 clones, 70% to 90% of them seen just once. The sequenced sample was CD4+ or CD8+ T cells sorted from blood, obtained in a trial of the OX40 agonist ivuxolimab. These receptors were taken from an adult with an advanced solid tumor such as melanoma, head and neck, liver or kidney cancer.

The chain carries TRBV6-5 and TRBJ2-1; perhaps TRBD2 as D (6 bases). V gave up 4 bases and J gave up 8 bases, with 12 bases separating them. The CDR3 sequence is 13 residues long. Germline V CDR1 and CDR2: MNHEY, SVGAGI. The CDR3 here is CASSLPGLHEQFF. The CDR3 nucleotides read TGTGCCAGCAGTTTACCGGGACTCCATGAGCAGTTCTTC.

J is TRBJ2-7 and V is TRBV27; D is perhaps TRBD1 (6 bases). Trimming took off 6 bases at V and 2 bases at J, with 17 bases between the two ends. This CDR3 has 15 amino acids. Per the germline V gene, CDR1 is MNHEY and CDR2 is SMNVEV (reference sequence). The CDR3 bases are TGTGCCAGCAGAAGCCAGCTTGGACAGCCCTACGAGCAGTACTTC. Amino acids: CASRSQLGQPYEQYF.

The chain has TRBV2 and TRBJ1-2; D is possibly TRBD1 (6 bases). The CDR3 totals 15 residues. Germline CDR1 and CDR2: SNHLY and FYNNEI. Trimming took off 3 bases at V and 8 bases at J, with 19 bases between the two ends. In DNA, the CDR3 is TGTGCCAGCAGTGAGGTCGGGGGGGGCAGTTTGGGCTACACCTTC. The encoded protein is CASSEVGGGSLGYTF. The full variable domain, rest sourced from reference TRBV2 and TRBJ1-2, is EPEVTQTPSHQVTQMGQEVILRCVPISNHLYFYWYRQILGQKVEFLVSFYNNEISEKSEIFDDQFSVERPDGSNFTLKIRSTKLEDSAMYFCASSEVGGGSLGYTFGSGTRLTVV.

The chain employs TRBV4-2 and TRBJ2-7; 9 bases agree with TRBD1. The J segment lost 5 bases and the V segment lost 5 bases, leaving 7 bases of the junction unmatched. The germline V gene encodes CDR1 LGHNA and CDR2 YNFKEQ. The CDR3 contains 14 residues. The CDR3: CASSFGQGFDEQYF. CDR3 bases: TGTGCCAGCAGCTTCGGACAGGGGTTCGACGAGCAGTACTTC.

The J gene is TRBJ2-7, the V gene TRBV11-2; D might be TRBD1 (5 bases). Trimming shortened V by 4 bases and J by 3 bases, and 13 bases separated the two germline ends. The CDR3 has 14 amino acids. The germline V gene encodes CDR1 SGHAT and CDR2 FQNNGV. CDR3 coding DNA: TGTGCCAGCAGCTCGCGTAGTCAGGGCTACGAGCAGTACTTC. Translated, it gives CASSSRSQGYEQYF.

The rearrangement links TRBV7-2 to TRBJ1-4, with a tentative D call TRBD1 (6 bases). CDR1 and CDR2 (germline): SGHTA, FQGNSA. This CDR3 has 16 residues. V lost 4 bases and J lost 3, with 15 bases in between. The CDR3 spells CASSSGVDSSNEKLFF. The DNA of the CDR3 is TGTGCCAGCAGCTCAGGGGTGGATTCGTCTAATGAAAAACTGTTTTTT.

The chain recombines TRBV5-4 with TRBJ2-1; D is perhaps TRBD2 (6 bases). The CDR3 totals 14 residues. Per germline, CDR1 SGHNT and CDR2 YYREEE (reference sequence). Trimming pared 0 bases from V and 3 bases from J, leaving 7 bases between. The CDR3 DNA reads as TGTGCCAGCAGCTTGGGCGGGGACTACAATGAGCAGTTCTTC. Protein product: CASSLGGDYNEQFF.

The chain is built from TRBV11-2 and TRBJ1-4; maybe TRBD1 (6 bases). Per germline, CDR1 SGHAT and CDR2 FQNNGV. V was shortened by 7 bases and J by 3 bases, with 24 bases between the two germline ends. The CDR3 contains 18 residues. CDR3 sequence (DNA): TGTGCCAGCACCTACTGGGCCCCCCGGACAGTACCTAATGAAAAACTGTTTTTT. Translating gives CASTYWAPRTVPNEKLFF.

J is TRBJ1-1 and V is TRBV5-6, with D perhaps TRBD1 (5 bases). CDR1 is SGHDT, CDR2 YYEEEE, per germline. The CDR3 extends over 15 amino acids. V was trimmed by 0 bases and J by 3 bases, leaving 12 bases between them. CDR3 nucleotides: TGTGCCAGCAGCTTGGAATTTGAGGGGTACACTGAAGCTTTCTTT. It is translated as CASSLEFEGYTEAFF.

This chain joins TRBV5-1 and TRBJ1-1; a possible D gene is TRBD1 (5 bases). The V gene lost 0 bases and the J gene lost 6 bases, with 9 bases spanning the gap. Germline CDR1 reads SGHRS; CDR2 reads YFSETQ. This CDR3 is 13 amino acids long. The CDR3 nucleotides read TGCGCCAGCAGCTTGGCCGGGACCCCTGAAGCTTTCTTT. This sequence encodes CASSLAGTPEAFF.

CDR3 sequence (DNA): TGTGCCATCAGTGAGACAGGGAATGAGGAGACCCAGTACTTC. This encodes CAISETGNEETQYF. The chain carries TRBV10-3 and TRBJ2-5, with D possibly matching TRBD1 (6 bases). CDR3 size: 14 residues. Germline CDR1 reads ENHRY; CDR2 reads SYGVKD. Trimming shortened V by 2 bases and J by 5 bases, and 12 bases separated the two germline ends.

The chain combines TRBV9 with TRBJ2-7; weak D call: TRBD2 (5 bases). The ends were cut back, 5 bases at V and 5 bases at J, with 11 bases in the middle. The germline V gene encodes CDR1 SGDLS and CDR2 YYNGEE. CDR3 size: 12 residues. The DNA of the CDR3 is TGTGCCAGCAGGGGAGCGACCCACGAGCAGTACTTC. Protein: CASRGATHEQYF.

The count of this clone is one. This sequence joins TRBV4-1 and TRBJ2-3; 9 bases are a match to TRBD1. The germline V gene has CDR1 MGHRA and CDR2 YSYEKL. J was trimmed by 4 bases and V by 4 bases; bases with no gene match: 9. The length of the CDR3 is 16 residues. CDR3 residues: CASSLTPGQGPDTQYF. CDR3 bases: TGCGCCAGCAGCCTTACACCGGGACAGGGTCCAGATACGCAGTATTTT.

The CDR3 DNA reads TGTGCCAGCTCTTCAGGGACTGAAGCTTTCTTT. Protein sequence: CASSSGTEAFF. The genes are TRBV7-9 and TRBJ1-1; tentatively, D is TRBD1 (5 bases). The CDR3 covers 11 residues. From germline, CDR1 is SEHNR and CDR2 FQNEAQ (reference sequence). V was shortened by 8 bases and J by 5 bases, with 9 bases between the two germline ends.

This chain connects TRBV6-6 to TRBJ1-6; D remains unclear. CDR3 size: 15 residues. Per the germline V gene, CDR1 is MNHNY and CDR2 is SVGAGI (reference sequence). V dropped 7 bases and J dropped 8 bases, with 18 bases sitting between them. Here the CDR3 DNA reads TGTGCCAGCACCCTGAAGGGTGCCACTTATTCACCCCTCCACTTT. Amino acids: CASTLKGATYSPLHF.

As to this clone: Different DNA sequences within this sample yield the same CDR3. This chain links TRBV5-1 with TRBJ2-7; D is unresolved. V lost 0 bases and J lost 6, with 10 bases in between. The CDR3 consists of 13 residues. Germline CDR1 is SGHRS and CDR2 is YFSETQ. Written as DNA, the CDR3 is TGCGCCAGCAGCTTGGGTTCGGGTGGCGAGCAGTACTTC. This codes for CASSLGSGGEQYF.

The chain carries TRBV9 and TRBJ1-2; D gene uncertain. V was cut by 1 base and J by 8 bases, with 15 bases left in between. CDR1 and CDR2 (germline): SGDLS, YYNGEE. The CDR3 has 14 residues. The CDR3 spells CASSVSLTAGGYTF. DNA for the CDR3: TGTGCCAGCAGCGTAAGTTTAACCGCAGGAGGCTACACCTTC.

The chain carries TRBV7-9 and TRBJ2-5; 10 bases align to TRBD2. Losses at the gene ends were 5 bases for V and 3 bases for J; bases not matched to a gene: 3. Germline assignment: CDR1 SEHNR and CDR2 FQNEAQ (reference sequence). The CDR3 loop spans 14 amino acids. DNA for the CDR3: TGTGCCAGCAGCGCGGGACTAGCGAAAGAGACCCAGTACTTC. Translating it yields CASSAGLAKETQYF.

The chain joins TRBV6-6 to TRBJ1-1; D remains ambiguous. The germline V and J ends were trimmed by 5 bases and 0 bases, with 7 bases remaining between them. Germline V lookup: CDR1 MNHNY, CDR2 SVGAGI (reference sequence). This CDR3 has 13 residues. CDR3 DNA: TGTGCCAGCAGTCGGCCAATGAACACTGAAGCTTTCTTT. As protein: CASSRPMNTEAFF.

V usage is TRBV28 and J usage is TRBJ2-7; TRBD2 matches 7 bases. Germline V gene sequence: CDR1 MDHEN, CDR2 SYDVKM. The CDR3 is 14 residues long. V was clipped by 4 bases and J by 5 bases; unmatched bases: 8. The CDR3 protein is CASSSPSGLDEQYF. The CDR3 DNA reads TGTGCCAGCAGTTCCCCTAGCGGTTTAGACGAGCAGTACTTC.

This chain links TRBV13 with TRBJ1-1; the D gene is possibly TRBD1 (6 bases). The CDR3 loop spans 14 amino acids. The V gene lost 5 bases and the J gene lost 1 base, with 11 bases spanning the gap. Germline lookup yields CDR1 PRHDT and CDR2 FYEKMQ (reference sequence). The chain's CDR3 is CASSRRDKNTEAFF. The CDR3 DNA is TGTGCCAGCAGCAGACGGGACAAGAACACTGAAGCTTTCTTT.

This clone was seen a few times. The chain carries TRBV5-4 and TRBJ1-1; D remains ambiguous. This CDR3 region has 15 residues. Germline CDR1 SGHNT, CDR2 YYREEE (reference sequence). Trimming took off 3 bases at V and 5 bases at J, with 17 bases between the two ends. The CDR3 sequence is CASSSHSGVRTEAFF. The CDR3 coding sequence is TGTGCCAGCAGCTCTCATAGCGGGGTCCGGACTGAAGCTTTCTTT.

The chain recombines TRBV28 with TRBJ1-1; D is possibly TRBD1 (5 bases). Germline CDR1 MDHEN, CDR2 SYDVKM. The CDR3 is 12 residues long. Trimming took off 7 bases at V and 2 bases at J, with 8 bases between the two ends. The CDR3 nucleotides read TGTGCCAGCACGACAGCCAACACTGAAGCTTTCTTT. Translating it yields CASTTANTEAFF.

CDR3 in amino acids: CASSKRLAGGADEQFF. DNA for the CDR3: TGCGCCAGCAGCAAACGACTAGCGGGAGGAGCGGATGAGCAGTTCTTC. The V and J genes are TRBV5-1 and TRBJ2-1, with 13 bases identical to TRBD2. The ends lost 4 bases at V and 8 bases at J; junction bases unmatched: 9. This CDR3 has 16 amino acids. The germline V gene encodes CDR1 SGHRS and CDR2 YFSETQ.

The rearrangement joins TRBV28 to TRBJ1-1; weak D call: TRBD1 (5 bases). The germline V gene encodes CDR1 MDHEN and CDR2 SYDVKM. This CDR3 region has 13 residues. Trimming removed 6 bases from V and 7 bases from J, with 15 bases in between. This CDR3 is CASSTRGLNEAFF. The DNA for the CDR3 is TGTGCCAGCAGCACGCGGGGCCTGAATGAAGCTTTCTTT. The full variable domain, rest sourced from reference TRBV28 and TRBJ1-1, is DVKVTQSSRYLVKRTGEKVFLECVQDMDHENMFWYRQDPGLGLRLIYFSYDVKMKEKGDIPEGYSVSREKKERFSLILESASTNQTSMYLCASSTRGLNEAFFGQGTRLTVV.

This clone was picked up one time. This chain joins TRBV7-3 and TRBJ1-2; 10 positions match TRBD1. The CDR3 consists of 14 residues. The germline CDR1 and CDR2 sequences are SGHTA and FQGTGA. Losses at the gene ends were 5 bases for V and 8 bases for J; bases not matched to a gene: 8. CDR3 DNA: TGTGCCAGCAGCCCGGGGACAGGGGTAGGAGGCTACACCTTC. Amino acids: CASSPGTGVGGYTF.

The rearrangement links TRBV30 to TRBJ1-4; 7 bases agree with TRBD1. After removal of 3 bases from V and 7 bases from J, the junction contained 14 bases not matched to a gene. Germline CDR1 GTSNPN, CDR2 SVGIG (reference sequence). The CDR3 covers 16 residues. The CDR3 DNA follows: TGTGCCTGGAGCGCAGGGGGACGAACGCGACGTGAAAAACTGTTTTTT. It is translated as CAWSAGGRTRREKLFF.

This chain joins TRBV7-2 and TRBJ2-7; D is unclear. The CDR3 has 13 amino acids. From germline, CDR1 is SGHTA and CDR2 FQGNSA. The germline V and J ends were trimmed by 4 bases and 4 bases, with 11 bases remaining between them. In DNA form, the CDR3 reads TGTGCCAGCAGCTCATTGGATGATTACGAGCAGTACTTC. Its translation is CASSSLDDYEQYF.

The V gene is TRBV7-9, the J gene TRBJ1-2; tentative D call: TRBD1 (5 bases). The CDR3 extends over 13 amino acids. Trimming removed 8 bases from V and 2 bases from J, with 12 bases in between. The V gene's germline CDR1 is SEHNR and CDR2 FQNEAQ (reference sequence). The chain's CDR3 is CASAEEGNYGYTF. CDR3 DNA sequence: TGTGCCAGCGCCGAGGAGGGGAACTATGGCTACACCTTC.

The V call is TRBV10-3, the J call TRBJ2-7; TRBD2 agrees at 12 bases. The germline V gene has CDR1 ENHRY and CDR2 SYGVKD. V shed 6 bases, J shed 2 bases, and the junction held 2 bases outside the gene matches. This CDR3 has 14 residues. Here the CDR3 reads CAIRLAGGTYEQYF. As DNA, the CDR3 is TGTGCCATCAGACTAGCGGGAGGTACCTACGAGCAGTACTTC.

V and J are TRBV4-1 and TRBJ1-3; maybe TRBD1 (5 bases). Germline CDR1 reads MGHRA; CDR2 reads YSYEKL. The V and J ends lost 3 bases and 0 bases respectively, with 21 bases between them. The CDR3 has 19 residues. The CDR3 loop is CASSQDYVGGANSGNTIYF. The CDR3 nucleotides read TGCGCCAGCAGCCAGGACTATGTGGGAGGGGCCAACTCTGGAAACACCATATATTTT.

In regard to this clone: Different DNA sequences within this sample yield the same CDR3. V usage is TRBV7-9 and J usage is TRBJ1-1, with D possibly TRBD1 on 6 matching bases. Trimming shortened V by 7 bases and J by 2 bases, and 11 bases separated the two germline ends. CDR3 length: 13 amino acids. Germline lookup yields CDR1 SEHNR and CDR2 FQNEAQ (reference sequence). The CDR3 bases are TGTGCCAGCATACAGGGTCTAAACACTGAAGCTTTCTTT. This codes for CASIQGLNTEAFF.